Listed here are 20 T cell receptor beta chains from one sample, sequenced in a study of identical twins. TCRdb independently ran MiXCR on the 5' RACE reads; one entry per CDR3 protein. The sample records about 920,000 distinct CDR3 sequences, 10% to 15% being singletons. A further study also used this sample, focusing on yellow fever vaccine responses in identical twins.

Sequencing was carried out using PBMCs. The receptors come from a woman aged 18 to 35 in good health.

The V call is TRBV5-5, the J call TRBJ2-5, with D possibly TRBD2 on 7 matching bases. Germline CDR1 reads SGHKS; CDR2 reads YYEKEE (reference sequence). The CDR3 length is 16 residues. Deletions cut 0 bases from V and 1 base from J, with 13 bases between. The CDR3 DNA follows: TGTGCCAGCAGCTTGGTTCGGGGGGCGGTCCAAGAGACCCAGTACTTC. It encodes CASSLVRGAVQETQYF.

The gene calls are TRBV27 and TRBJ2-3; TRBD2 matches 8 bases. V lost 6 bases and J lost 1; bases outside the gene matches: 9. CDR1 and CDR2 (germline): MNHEY, SMNVEV (reference sequence). The CDR3 has 16 residues. The CDR3 DNA reads TGTGCCAGCAGCTCGGGGGGGGGGAGTCGCACAGATACGCAGTATTTT. Its protein product is CASSSGGGSRTDTQYF.

Only a few counts were recorded for this clonotype. The chain uses TRBV12-3 or TRBV12-4 and TRBJ2-7; TRBD2 aligns across 7 bases. The CDR3 covers 15 residues. V was pared by 3 bases and J by 6 bases, with 11 bases of the junction left unmatched. The CDR3 region is CASSFLGGGRGEQYF. The CDR3 DNA reads TGTGCCAGCAGTTTTTTGGGGGGGGGTAGGGGCGAGCAGTACTTC.

The CDR3 region is CASSQESGLAGADTQYF. CDR3 DNA: TGCGCCAGCAGCCAAGAATCTGGACTAGCGGGGGCAGATACGCAGTATTTT. The chain employs TRBV4-1 and TRBJ2-3; 13 bases agree with TRBD2. The V and J ends lost 0 bases and 4 bases, in that order; junction bases with no gene match: 4. Germline CDR1 and CDR2: MGHRA and YSYEKL. CDR3 size: 17 residues.

This clonotype appeared a few times. The chain recombines TRBV20-1 with TRBJ2-1; D call uncertain. Germline V gene data show CDR1 as DFQATT and CDR2 as SNEGSKA (reference sequence). The V gene lost 1 base and the J gene lost 12 bases, with 10 bases spanning the gap. The CDR3 sequence is 11 residues long. The CDR3 DNA follows: TGCAGTGCTAGAGCCTCCAAAGGGCAGTTCTTC. It encodes CSARASKGQFF.

This chain links TRBV29-1 with TRBJ2-7, with D perhaps assigned TRBD1 or TRBD2 (5 bases each). Trimming cost V 6 bases and J 2 bases, with 14 bases left between them. The CDR3 totals 13 residues. CDR1 and CDR2 (germline): SQVTM, ANQGSEA. The CDR3 here is CSVTTGAPYEQYF. The CDR3 coding sequence is TGCAGCGTAACTACCGGGGCCCCCTACGAGCAGTACTTC.

This clonotype has a handful of counts. V usage is TRBV7-9 and J usage is TRBJ1-1, with 7 bases lining up with TRBD1. The CDR3 sequence is 11 residues long. The junction had 0 bases not matched to a gene; V was cut back by 1 base and J by 10 bases. Germline CDR1 is SEHNR and CDR2 is FQNEAQ (reference sequence). The CDR3 sequence is CASSLDRGAFF. The CDR3 DNA is TGTGCCAGCAGCTTAGACAGGGGAGCTTTCTTT.

This clonotype has just a few counts. The rearrangement links TRBV6-1 to TRBJ2-1, with a weak D call TRBD2 (7 bases). CDR3 length: 14 amino acids. Germline V gives CDR1 MNHNS, CDR2 SASEGT. V dropped 9 bases and J dropped 1 base, with 13 bases sitting between them. The CDR3 reads CASEGGESYNEQFF. The CDR3 DNA reads as TGTGCCAGTGAAGGGGGGGAGTCCTACAATGAGCAGTTCTTC.

In nucleotides, the CDR3 is TGTGCCAGCAGTGACGGACCTGGACTGTACGAGCAGTACGTC. It specifies CASSDGPGLYEQYV. This sequence joins TRBV6-1 and TRBJ2-7; a possible D gene is TRBD2 (5 bases). Germline V CDR1 and CDR2: MNHNS, SASEGT. The CDR3 has 14 amino acids. The germline V and J ends were trimmed by 3 bases and 4 bases, with 13 bases remaining between them.

This clonotype occurred a few times. The rearrangement uses TRBV7-8 and TRBJ2-2; the D is unclear. CDR3 length: 15 amino acids. The germline V and J ends were trimmed by 0 bases and 1 base, with 6 bases remaining between them. The germline CDR1 and CDR2 sequences are SGHVS and FQNEAQ. The DNA for the CDR3 is TGTGCCAGCAGCTTAGCACCCGGGAACACCGGGGAGCTGTTTTTT. Amino acid sequence: CASSLAPGNTGELFF.

The V call is TRBV7-2, the J call TRBJ1-5; D ambiguous. Germline V gene sequence: CDR1 SGHTA, CDR2 FQGNSA. CDR3 length: 15 residues. The germline V and J ends were trimmed by 1 base and 5 bases, with 12 bases remaining between them. This chain's CDR3 is CASSLGRVQDQPQHF. The CDR3 coding sequence is TGTGCCAGCAGCTTAGGCCGGGTCCAAGATCAGCCCCAGCATTTT.

This clonotype was found once. The chain carries TRBV2 and TRBJ1-5, with 7 bases identical to TRBD1. Losses at the gene ends were 7 bases for V and 0 bases for J; bases not matched to a gene: 9. CDR1 SNHLY and CDR2 FYNNEI come from the germline V gene. The CDR3 covers 16 residues. The CDR3 nucleotides read TGTGCCAGCACTGGAGGAGGGGGCATTAGCAATCAGCCCCAGCATTTT. Translating gives CASTGGGGISNQPQHF.

This clonotype was seen more than once but under ten times. The rearrangement uses TRBV2 and TRBJ2-3; 14 positions agree with TRBD2. This CDR3 spans 15 amino acids. The ends lost 10 bases at V and 6 bases at J; junction bases unmatched: 9. Germline assignment: CDR1 SNHLY and CDR2 FYNNEI. DNA of the CDR3: TGTGCCACTCCGGGACTAGCGGGAGTCATGGATACGCAGTATTTT. Translated, it gives CATPGLAGVMDTQYF.

The chain is built from TRBV6-1 and TRBJ2-7; no reliable D call. The CDR3 consists of 14 residues. Germline CDR1 and CDR2: MNHNS and SASEGT. Trimming shortened V by 7 bases and J by 2 bases, and 15 bases separated the two germline ends. The CDR3 nucleotides read TGTGCCAGCACCTTTCAACAAGTTACCTACGAGCAGTACGTC. Translation gives CASTFQQVTYEQYV.

The sample holds many counts of this clonotype. The rearrangement links TRBV5-1 to TRBJ2-2; 10 bases align to TRBD2. J was trimmed by 5 bases and V by 1 base; bases with no gene match: 5. CDR3 length: 16 amino acids. The germline gives CDR1 SGHRS, CDR2 YFSETQ. The CDR3 here is CASSLSSGSRTGELFF. The CDR3 DNA is TGCGCCAGCAGCTTGTCTAGCGGGAGTCGTACCGGGGAGCTGTTTTTT.

The chain is built from TRBV12-3 or TRBV12-4 and TRBJ2-7; D may match TRBD1 or TRBD2 (5 bases each). V lost 6 bases and J lost 11, with 14 bases in between. The CDR3 length is 11 residues. CDR3 sequence: CASRPPGPEYV. In DNA, the CDR3 is TGTGCCAGCAGACCCCCGGGACCAGAGTACGTC.

This clonotype has just a few counts. CDR3 DNA: TGTGCCAGCAGCTTATTGGCCCCCCCGAGGGAGGGTTCCTACAATGAGCAGTTCTTC. This encodes CASSLLAPPREGSYNEQFF. This rearrangement joins TRBV11-1 to TRBJ2-1, with 7 bases lining up with TRBD2. CDR1 SGHAT and CDR2 FQDESV come from the germline V gene (reference sequence). This CDR3 comprises 19 residues. Trimming took 2 bases from V and 1 from J; bases not matched to a gene: 14.

The chain is built from TRBV28 and TRBJ2-3; the match to TRBD1 covers 10 bases. The CDR3 totals 19 residues. Per the germline V gene, CDR1 is MDHEN and CDR2 is SYDVKM. Trimming removed 5 bases from V and 5 bases from J; junction bases left unmatched: 19. As DNA, the CDR3 is TGTGCCAGCAGTCGAACCAGAACCGGAGACAGGGGGCGGTTAGATACGCAGTATTTT. Its protein is CASSRTRTGDRGRLDTQYF.

This clonotype was recorded a few times. The V gene is TRBV10-2, the J gene TRBJ2-7, with TRBD1 identical over 7 bases. V lost 3 bases to trimming and J lost 4 bases; unmatched junction nucleotides: 9. The CDR3 loop spans 15 amino acids. The germline V gene encodes CDR1 WSHSY and CDR2 SAAADI. CDR3 protein: CASSESGTAVYEQYF. DNA for the CDR3: TGCGCCAGCAGTGAATCTGGGACAGCCGTTTACGAGCAGTACTTC.

This chain connects TRBV7-2 to TRBJ2-1; a possible D gene is TRBD2 (5 bases). The CDR3 length is 13 residues. Germline V gene sequence: CDR1 SGHTA, CDR2 FQGNSA. The V end was cut by 1 base, the J end by 8 bases, with 9 bases between. DNA for the CDR3: TGTGCCAGCAGCTTAGTGCCGGAGGATGAGCAGTTCTTC. Translating gives CASSLVPEDEQFF.